Listed below are T cell receptor beta chains from one sample, sequenced in a study of cytomegalovirus exposure and HLA in healthy donors. Generated by immunoSEQ multiplex PCR, the TCRdb table keeps only in-frame clones and is missing some. The sample has 150,000 to 200,000 clones, around nine tenths seen once. Sequencing was done on a sample of PBMCs. The source is a woman aged 25-40 years in good health and CMV-seronegative. The CDR3 runs from the conserved cysteine through the conserved F or W. Not every row has a clone size; where given, it reads once, few, many or a size class.

J	V	size	CDR3
TRBJ1-1	TRBV27	.	CASSLFGGRRSGSMNTEAFF
TRBJ1-4	TRBV6-1	.	CASSEAGRSSEKLFF
TRBJ1-1	TRBV5-1	.	CASSSGVNTEAFF
TRBJ1-2	TRBV5-4	.	CASSLSPGDYYGYTF
TRBJ2-7	TRBV2	.	CASRMDRASYEQYF
TRBJ1-4	TRBV2	.	CASRSKGEREKLFF
TRBJ1-6	TRBV9	.	CASSVGQGAQPSPLHF
TRBJ2-2	TRBV4-3	.	CASSQAGSGGELFF
TRBJ2-7	TRBV5-6	.	CASSLGTQIYEQYF
TRBJ2-1	TRBV2	.	CASSRPGTGAYNEQFF
TRBJ1-2	TRBV27	.	CASRGQGVTNYGYTF
TRBJ1-5	TRBV5-8	once	CASSWTDSNQPQHF
TRBJ2-5	TRBV5-1	.	CASSYGQELKETQYF
TRBJ2-2	TRBV19	once	CASSIGRKHTGELFF
TRBJ1-1	TRBV19	.	CASSMEIKGVNTEAFF
TRBJ2-1	TRBV27	.	CASSFIAGAYNEQFF
TRBJ1-3	TRBV5-6	once	CASSLQGMGGNTIYF
TRBJ2-5	TRBV7-9	.	CASSLGAGQETQYF
TRBJ1-3	TRBV19	.	CASSIVSTGFGNTIYF
TRBJ1-2	TRBV2	once	CASRKDREDGYTF
TRBJ2-7	TRBV10-1	.	CASRAGTGGMQYF